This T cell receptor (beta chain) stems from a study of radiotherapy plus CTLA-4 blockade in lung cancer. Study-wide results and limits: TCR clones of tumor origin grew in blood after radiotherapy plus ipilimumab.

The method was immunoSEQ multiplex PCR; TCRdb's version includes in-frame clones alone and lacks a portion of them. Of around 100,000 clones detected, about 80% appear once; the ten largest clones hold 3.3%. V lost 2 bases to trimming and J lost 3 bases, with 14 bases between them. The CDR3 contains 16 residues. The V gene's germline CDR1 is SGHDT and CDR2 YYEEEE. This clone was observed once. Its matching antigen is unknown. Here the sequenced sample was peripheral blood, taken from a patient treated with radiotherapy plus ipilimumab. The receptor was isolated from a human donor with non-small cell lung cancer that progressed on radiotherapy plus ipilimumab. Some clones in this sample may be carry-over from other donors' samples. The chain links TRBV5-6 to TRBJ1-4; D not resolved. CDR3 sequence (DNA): TGTGCCAGCAGCTTCCGGGATACTGGGGCTAATGAAAAACTGTTTTTT. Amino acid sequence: CASSFRDTGANEKLFF.